These 11 T cell receptor beta chains were all obtained from the same sample, sequenced in a study of molecular identifiers for immune sequencing clone quantification. MiXCR, run by TCRdb on the PCR reads, gives a single entry per CDR3 protein. The sample shows more than 550,000 distinct CDR3 sequences, about 25% of them seen only once. The sample consisted of naive CD8+ T cells from blood, with Jurkat cell RNA spiked in. Subset here: FACS-sorted CD8+CD4-CCR7+CD45RA+ naive T cells. The origin of the receptors is a human donor in good health. Some libraries in this study had Jurkat cell RNA spiked in.

A single count supports this clonotype. This clone may be a read error of a much larger clone one base away. The chain has TRBV7-2 and TRBJ1-5; D call uncertain. There are 16 residues in the CDR3. The germline CDR1 and CDR2 sequences are SGHTA and FQGNSA. The CDR3 here is CASSLAFVGNNPPQHF. In DNA, the CDR3 is TGTGCCAGCAGCTTAGCGTTTGTAGGGAACAATCCGCCCCAGCATTTT.

This clonotype was seen more than once but under ten times. This rearrangement joins TRBV20-1 to TRBJ2-7; TRBD2 matches 8 bases. CDR1 is DFQATT, CDR2 SNEGSKA, per germline (reference sequence). CDR3 length: 14 residues. Losses at the gene ends were 5 bases for V and 2 bases for J; bases not matched to a gene: 8. The CDR3 loop reads CSALTSGSPYEQYF. The CDR3 bases are TGCAGTGCTCTTACTAGCGGCTCCCCCTACGAGCAGTACTTC.

This clonotype was counted between two and nine times. The chain recombines TRBV5-1 with TRBJ2-5; TRBD1 matches 8 bases. The trim removed 4 bases at V and 4 bases at J, leaving 18 bases unmatched. This CDR3 is 18 amino acids long. The germline gives CDR1 SGHRS, CDR2 YFSETQ. The CDR3 DNA sequence: TGCGCCAGCAGCATCACAGGGGGATCACACTTGACACCAGAGACCCAGTACTTC. Translated: CASSITGGSHLTPETQYF.

This clonotype was counted ten times or more. V and J are TRBV11-2 and TRBJ2-7; D is ambiguous. V gave up 0 bases and J gave up 10 bases, with 10 bases separating them. Germline V lookup: CDR1 SGHAT, CDR2 FQNNGV. This CDR3 is built from 12 residues. Here the CDR3 reads CASSLDWSDQYF. CDR3 coding DNA: TGTGCCAGCAGCTTAGACTGGTCCGACCAGTACTTC.

The chain recombines TRBV5-6 with TRBJ1-2; the D is unclear. Per the germline V gene, CDR1 is SGHDT and CDR2 is YYEEEE. This CDR3 is 14 amino acids long. Trimming took off 1 base at V and 6 bases at J, with 13 bases between the two ends. CDR3 protein: CASSLRVGKNGYTF. Here the CDR3 DNA reads TGTGCCAGCAGCTTGCGTGTAGGGAAGAATGGCTACACCTTC.

This clonotype was detected ten times or more. V gene TRBV4-1 combines with J gene TRBJ2-3; D not resolved. The CDR3 totals 14 residues. The V gene lost 4 bases and the J gene lost 2 bases, with 10 bases spanning the gap. Germline values: CDR1 MGHRA, CDR2 YSYEKL. The CDR3 nucleotides are TGCGCCAGCAGCCCGAAGGGTTACACAGATACGCAGTATTTT. This translates into CASSPKGYTDTQYF.

The chain couples TRBV12-3 or TRBV12-4 to TRBJ1-2, with D perhaps matching TRBD1 (5 bases). CDR3 length: 14 residues. With 3 bases removed from V and 8 bases from J, the gap between germline ends came to 16 bases. Written as DNA, the CDR3 is TGTGCCAGCAGTTTGGGGCCCGGGACCCAGGGCTACACCTTC. Its translation is CASSLGPGTQGYTF.

This clonotype has ten or more counts. The rearrangement joins TRBV7-9 to TRBJ2-1, with no clear D. Germline values: CDR1 SEHNR, CDR2 FQNEAQ (reference sequence). Deletions cut 1 base from V and 9 bases from J, with 7 bases between. The CDR3 is 12 residues long. The CDR3 DNA sequence: TGTGCCAGCAGCTTAGTAGTCAGTGAGCAGTTCTTC. It translates to CASSLVVSEQFF. Combining the CDR3 with reference TRBV7-9 and TRBJ2-1 gives the whole variable domain DTGVSQNPRHKITKRGQNVTFRCDPISEHNRLYWYRQTLGQGPEFLTYFQNEAQLEKSRLLSDRFSAERPKGSFSTLEIQRTEQGDSAMYLCASSLVVSEQFFGPGTRLTVL.

The sample holds one count of this clonotype. An end of the junction does not agree with germline; a read error may underlie this. The chain recombines TRBV15 with TRBJ1-1; D is perhaps TRBD1 (6 bases). Per germline, CDR1 LNHNV and CDR2 YYDKDF (reference sequence). The CDR3 is 15 residues long. The CDR3: CATSRERTANTEAFF. In DNA form, the CDR3 reads TGTGCCACCAGTAGAGAACGGACAGCGAACACTGAAGCTTTCTTT.

Points on this clonotype: The junction differs from germline at one of its ends, possibly a read error. V is TRBV28 and J is TRBJ2-7, with 9 bases matching TRBD1. The CDR3 totals 13 residues. Germline CDR1 and CDR2: MDHEN and SYDVKM. The CDR3 region has the DNA TGTGTCAGCAGTAACAGGGGGCTCTACGAGCAGTACTTC. It translates to CVSSNRGLYEQYF.

On this clonotype: The germline gene is not matched at one end of the junction; a read error may be the cause. The chain carries TRBV15 and TRBJ1-4; possible D gene TRBD1, 5 bases. The CDR3 is made up of 17 amino acids. Per the germline V gene, CDR1 is LNHNV and CDR2 is YYDKDF (reference sequence). DNA of the CDR3: TGTGCCACCAGCTCGGGATTTAACAACGGGGCTAATGAAAAACTGCTTTTT. It translates to CATSSGFNNGANEKLLF.